These T cell receptor beta chains were read from a single sample in a study of regulatory T cells in long-lasting Graves disease. TCRdb re-analysed the multiplex PCR reads in MiXCR, keeping a single row per CDR3 protein. The sample has some 330,000 distinct CDR3 sequences, about 23% seen once. Material: peripheral blood mononuclear cells (PBMCs), obtained when the disease was refractory, from a patient treated with antithyroid drugs. These receptors were obtained from a woman aged 35 to 49 with Graves disease. Both conserved end residues are part of each CDR3. A D gene is named only where the DNA matches it firmly. Where a row states a size, it is once, few, many or the class of an expanded clone; other rows omit it.

cdr3_length clone_size d_call j_call v_call cdr3_aa cdr3_nt
13 - - TRBJ2-7 TRBV5-5 CASSLVRIHEQYF TGTGCCAGCAGCTTGGTTAGGATCCACGAGCAGTACTTC
12 many - TRBJ2-2 TRBV2 CASAEYTGELFF TGTGCCAGCGCCGAGTACACCGGGGAGCTGTTTTTT
17 - TRBD1 TRBJ2-3 TRBV29-1 CSVEGSQGANPTDTQYF TGCAGCGTTGAGGGTAGCCAGGGGGCGAACCCCACAGATACGCAGTATTTT
14 once - TRBJ2-5 TRBV9 CASSVEGLQETQYF TGTGCCAGCAGCGTAGAGGGACTTCAAGAGACCCAGTACTTC
15 many TRBD1 TRBJ1-4 TRBV6-5 CASSYSRGRNEKLFF TGTGCCAGCAGTTACTCCAGGGGGCGCAATGAAAAACTGTTTTTT
14 many - TRBJ1-5 TRBV19 CASSIGQSNQPQHF TGTGCCAGTAGTATAGGACAGAGCAATCAGCCCCAGCATTTT
15 many TRBD1 TRBJ1-5 TRBV28 CASRADRGGNQPQHF TGTGCCAGCAGAGCCGACAGGGGAGGCAATCAGCCCCAGCATTTT
14 few - TRBJ1-2 TRBV13 CASSLPAGPNGYTF TGTGCCAGCAGCTTACCGGCGGGCCCCAACGGCTACACCTTC
14 - - TRBJ2-3 TRBV5-1 CASSYGVSTDTQYF TGCGCCAGCAGCTATGGGGTGAGCACAGATACGCAGTATTTT
17 - - TRBJ2-7 TRBV12-3/TRBV12-4 CASSHRGGQRAPYEQYF TGTGCCAGCAGCCACCGGGGCGGTCAGCGAGCTCCCTACGAGCAGTACTTC
16 - - TRBJ2-3 TRBV28 CASRYRTDVSTDTQYF TGTGCCAGCAGGTACCGGACTGACGTTAGCACAGATACGCAGTATTTT
15 - - TRBJ1-5 TRBV2 CASSQGQPVGQPQHF TGTGCCAGCAGCCAAGGGCAACCCGTCGGACAGCCCCAGCATTTT
14 many TRBD1 TRBJ2-2 TRBV28 CASRGTGDPGELFF TGTGCCAGCAGGGGGACAGGGGATCCCGGGGAGCTGTTTTTT
14 - TRBD1 TRBJ2-2 TRBV2 CASRDRANTGELFF TGTGCCAGCAGGGACAGGGCCAACACCGGGGAGCTGTTTTTT
15 - - TRBJ2-1 TRBV6-5 CASSFIFSSYNEQFF TGTGCCAGCAGTTTCATCTTTAGCTCCTACAATGAGCAGTTCTTC
15 - TRBD1 TRBJ1-3 TRBV13 CASSLDRGHGNTIYF TGTGCCAGCAGCCTCGACAGGGGGCATGGAAACACCATATATTTT
16 - TRBD2 TRBJ2-1 TRBV11-2 CASRVPGTSARNEQFF TGTGCCAGCAGGGTTCCCGGGACTAGCGCCCGCAATGAGCAGTTCTTC
15 many - TRBJ1-1 TRBV15 CATSYRTAMNTEAFF TGTGCCACCAGCTACAGAACAGCAATGAACACTGAAGCTTTCTTT
14 many - TRBJ1-1 TRBV28 CASTSDGWNTEAFF TGTGCCAGCACCTCAGACGGGTGGAACACTGAAGCTTTCTTT
14 - TRBD1 TRBJ1-1 TRBV27 CASSIDRVFTEAFF TGTGCCAGCAGCATAGACAGGGTGTTCACTGAAGCTTTCTTT
15 few - TRBJ2-6 TRBV19 CASSIDHSGANVLTF TGTGCCAGTAGTATCGACCACTCTGGGGCCAACGTCCTGACTTTC
11 - TRBD1 TRBJ1-1 TRBV29-1 CSAYDRGLAFF TGCAGCGCCTATGACAGGGGATTGGCTTTCTTT
16 many TRBD2 TRBJ2-1 TRBV7-8 CASSNSPAGVYNEQFF TGTGCCAGCAGCAACTCACCAGCGGGGGTCTACAATGAGCAGTTCTTC
15 many TRBD1 TRBJ2-7 TRBV27 CASSLRRTGPYEQYF TGTGCCAGCAGTTTAAGAAGGACAGGGCCTTACGAGCAGTACTTC
19 many - TRBJ2-6 TRBV28 CATLSQVGSYRSGANVLTF TGTGCCACCTTAAGCCAGGTCGGGAGCTATAGGTCTGGGGCCAACGTCCTGACTTTC
15 few - TRBJ2-5 TRBV5-8 CASSLGSGAGETQYF TGTGCCAGCAGCTTGGGTTCGGGGGCAGGTGAGACCCAGTACTTC
14 - - TRBJ2-7 TRBV5-4 CASSGNRDIYEQYF TGTGCCAGCAGCGGCAACCGGGACATCTACGAGCAGTACTTC
16 many TRBD2 TRBJ2-2 TRBV2 CASKWAGGTNTGELFF TGTGCCAGCAAGTGGGCGGGAGGGACGAACACCGGGGAGCTGTTTTTT
15 few TRBD2 TRBJ2-7 TRBV6-2/TRBV6-3 CASSYSGGDPYEQYF TGTGCCAGCAGTTACTCGGGAGGGGATCCCTACGAGCAGTACTTC
17 many - TRBJ2-2 TRBV12-3/TRBV12-4 CASSLNYGGRYTGELFF TGTGCCAGCAGTTTAAATTATGGGGGGCGATACACCGGGGAGCTGTTTTTT
17 - - TRBJ2-6 TRBV28 CASSRLMEGVGANVLTF TGTGCCAGCAGTCGGCTCATGGAGGGCGTCGGGGCCAACGTCCTGACTTTC
15 many TRBD1 TRBJ1-6 TRBV2 CASRQGAPEYSPLHF TGTGCCAGCAGACAGGGGGCGCCTGAGTATTCACCCCTCCACTTT
17 many - TRBJ2-5 TRBV6-5 CASSYSTWAGNQETQYF TGTGCCAGCAGTTACTCGACCTGGGCAGGGAATCAAGAGACCCAGTACTTC
17 many TRBD1 TRBJ2-4 TRBV28 CASSLRDRGVLSVERNF TGTGCCAGCAGTTTGAGGGACAGGGGGGTTCTGAGCGTGGAAAGGAACTTC
14 - TRBD2 TRBJ2-7 TRBV29-1 CSVLAGGPMDEQYF TGCAGCGTTCTAGCGGGAGGGCCTATGGATGAGCAGTACTTC
17 - - TRBJ2-1 TRBV14 CASSQDFGPATYNEQFF TGTGCCAGCAGCCAAGATTTCGGGCCAGCTACCTACAATGAGCAGTTCTTC
16 - - TRBJ1-1 TRBV15 CATSRDPAGANTEAFF TGTGCCACCAGCAGAGATCCCGCAGGCGCGAACACTGAAGCTTTCTTT
15 many - TRBJ2-4 TRBV15 CATGGIGDGGNIQYF TGTGCCACAGGGGGTATTGGGGACGGCGGAAACATTCAGTACTTC
10 few - TRBJ2-5 TRBV20-1 CSASVLAQYF TGCAGTGCTAGTGTGTTGGCCCAGTACTTC
18 few TRBD1 TRBJ1-3 TRBV6-2/TRBV6-3 CASSHDRVWGSSGNTIYF TGTGCCAGCAGCCACGACAGGGTCTGGGGGAGCTCTGGAAACACCATATATTTT
12 few - TRBJ1-1 TRBV18 CASSRGVTEAFF TGTGCCAGCTCACGGGGAGTGACTGAAGCTTTCTTT
11 many - TRBJ1-1 TRBV20-1 CSPLKNTEAFF TGCAGTCCTCTTAAGAACACTGAAGCTTTCTTT